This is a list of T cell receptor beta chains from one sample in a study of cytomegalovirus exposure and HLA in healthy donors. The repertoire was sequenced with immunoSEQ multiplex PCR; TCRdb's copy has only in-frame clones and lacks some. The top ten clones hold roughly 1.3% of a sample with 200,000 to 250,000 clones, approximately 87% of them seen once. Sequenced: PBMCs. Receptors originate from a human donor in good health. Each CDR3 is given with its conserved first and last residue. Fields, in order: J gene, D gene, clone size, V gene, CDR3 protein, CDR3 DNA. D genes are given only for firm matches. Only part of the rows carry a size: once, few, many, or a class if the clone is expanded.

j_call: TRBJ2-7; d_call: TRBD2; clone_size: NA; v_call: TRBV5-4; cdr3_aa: CASSQEASGNSPYEQYF; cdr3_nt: TGCGCCAGCAGCCAAGAAGCTAGCGGGAATAGTCCCTACGAGCAGTACTTC
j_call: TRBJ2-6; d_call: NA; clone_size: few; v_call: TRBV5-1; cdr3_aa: CASSLATGSGANVLTF; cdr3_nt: TGCGCCAGCAGCTTGGCTACAGGGTCTGGGGCCAACGTCCTGACTTTC
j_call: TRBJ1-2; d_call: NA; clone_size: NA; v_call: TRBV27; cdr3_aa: CASSFGPAAGSNYGYTF; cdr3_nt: TGTGCCAGCAGTTTCGGACCGGCTGCGGGGTCAAACTATGGCTACACCTTC
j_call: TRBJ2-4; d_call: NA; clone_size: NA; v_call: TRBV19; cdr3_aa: CASSWVAGQLNIQYF; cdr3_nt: TGTGCCAGTAGTTGGGTAGCGGGACAGTTAAACATTCAGTACTTC
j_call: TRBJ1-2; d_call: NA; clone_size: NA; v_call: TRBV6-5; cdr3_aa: CASSLTGNHGYTF; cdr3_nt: TGTGCCAGCAGTTTAACAGGGAACCATGGCTACACCTTC
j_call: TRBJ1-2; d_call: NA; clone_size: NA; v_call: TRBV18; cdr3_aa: CASSPPDNPLGYTF; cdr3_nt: TGTGCCAGCTCACCACCGGACAATCCCTTGGGCTACACCTTC
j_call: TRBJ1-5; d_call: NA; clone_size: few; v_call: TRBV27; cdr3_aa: CASSFGALGDQPQHF; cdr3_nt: TGTGCCAGCAGTTTTGGTGCCCTAGGGGATCAGCCCCAGCATTTT
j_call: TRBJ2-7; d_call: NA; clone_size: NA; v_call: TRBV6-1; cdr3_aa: CASSEGTSRDEQYF; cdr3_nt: TGTGCCAGCAGTGAAGGGACATCGCGCGACGAGCAGTACTTC
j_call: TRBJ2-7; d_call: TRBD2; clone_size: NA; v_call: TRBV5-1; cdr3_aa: CASSFSGSVYEQYF; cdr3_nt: TGCGCCAGCAGCTTTAGCGGGAGTGTCTACGAGCAGTACTTC
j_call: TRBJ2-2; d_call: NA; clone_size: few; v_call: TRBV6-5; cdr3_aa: CASSFADRATGELFF; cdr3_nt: TGTGCCAGCAGTTTCGCGGATCGAGCCACCGGGGAGCTGTTTTTT
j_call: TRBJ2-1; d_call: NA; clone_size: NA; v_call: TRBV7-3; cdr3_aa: CASSKRSDNEQFF; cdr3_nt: TGTGCCAGCAGCAAGAGATCGGACAATGAGCAGTTCTTC
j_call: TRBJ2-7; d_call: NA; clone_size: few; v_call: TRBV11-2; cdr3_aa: CASRALVYEQYF; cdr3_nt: TGTGCCAGCAGAGCCTTAGTCTACGAGCAGTACTTC
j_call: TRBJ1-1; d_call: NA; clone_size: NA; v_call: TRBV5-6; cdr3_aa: CASSREIRDSSTEAFF; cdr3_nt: TGTGCCAGCAGCCGTGAAATCAGGGACTCCAGCACTGAAGCTTTCTTT
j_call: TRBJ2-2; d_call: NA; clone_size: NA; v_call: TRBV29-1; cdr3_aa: CSALQGMVMAGELFF; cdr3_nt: TGCAGCGCACTACAGGGAATGGTGATGGCCGGGGAGCTGTTTTTT
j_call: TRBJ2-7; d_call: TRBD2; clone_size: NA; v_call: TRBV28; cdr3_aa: CASSPTAGTYEQYF; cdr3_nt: TGTGCCAGCAGCCCCACAGCGGGGACCTACGAGCAGTACTTC
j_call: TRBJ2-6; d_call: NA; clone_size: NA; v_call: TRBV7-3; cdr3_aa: CASSLTGLMGLSGANVLTF; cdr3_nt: TGTGCCAGCAGCTTAACGGGTTTGATGGGACTCTCTGGGGCCAACGTCCTGACTTTC
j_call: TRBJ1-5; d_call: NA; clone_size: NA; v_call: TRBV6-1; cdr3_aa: CASSESRFSYHDQPQHF; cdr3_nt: TGTGCCAGCAGTGAATCCAGGTTCTCATATCACGATCAGCCCCAGCATTTT
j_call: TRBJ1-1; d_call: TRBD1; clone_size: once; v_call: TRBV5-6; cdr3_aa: CASSLPGQKITNTEAFF; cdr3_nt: TGTGCCAGCAGCCTGCCGGGACAGAAGATTACGAACACTGAAGCTTTCTTT
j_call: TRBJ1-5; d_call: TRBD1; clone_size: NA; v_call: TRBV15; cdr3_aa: CATSRDRGQGQPQHF; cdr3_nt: TGTGCCACCAGCAGGGACAGGGGTCAAGGGCAGCCCCAGCATTTT
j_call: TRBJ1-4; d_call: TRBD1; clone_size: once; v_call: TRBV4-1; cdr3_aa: CASSQVLTGVEKLFF; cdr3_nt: TGCGCCAGCAGCCAAGTCCTGACAGGGGTTGAAAAACTGTTTTTT
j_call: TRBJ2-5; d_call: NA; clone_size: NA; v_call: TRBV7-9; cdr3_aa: CASSLAGQPQTQYF; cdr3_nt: TGTGCCAGCAGCCTCGCGGGACAGCCTCAAACCCAGTACTTC
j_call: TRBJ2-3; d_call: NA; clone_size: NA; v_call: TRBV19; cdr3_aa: CASTRVNTDTQYF; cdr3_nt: TGTGCCAGTACCCGGGTTAACACAGATACGCAGTATTTT
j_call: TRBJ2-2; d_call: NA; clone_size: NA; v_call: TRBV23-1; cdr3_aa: CATDKWATGELFF; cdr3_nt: TGCGCCACGGACAAATGGGCCACCGGGGAGCTGTTTTTT
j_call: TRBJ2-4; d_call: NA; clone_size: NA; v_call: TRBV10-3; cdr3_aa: CAISEQTGRAKNIQYF; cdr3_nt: TGTGCCATCAGTGAGCAGACAGGGAGGGCCAAAAACATTCAGTACTTC
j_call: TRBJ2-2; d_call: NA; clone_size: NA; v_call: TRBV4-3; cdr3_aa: CASSQNPKLVTGELFF; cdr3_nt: TGCGCCAGCAGCCAAAACCCCAAGCTAGTCACCGGGGAGCTGTTTTTT
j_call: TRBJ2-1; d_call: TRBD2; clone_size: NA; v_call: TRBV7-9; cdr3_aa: CASSKTRTSGLSWVQFF; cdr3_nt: TGTGCCAGCAGCAAAACACGGACTAGCGGGCTAAGTTGGGTGCAGTTCTTC
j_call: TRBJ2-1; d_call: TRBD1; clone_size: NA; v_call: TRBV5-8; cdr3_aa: CASSLSMGQLYNEQFF; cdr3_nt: TGTGCCAGCAGCTTGTCGATGGGACAGCTCTACAATGAGCAGTTCTTC
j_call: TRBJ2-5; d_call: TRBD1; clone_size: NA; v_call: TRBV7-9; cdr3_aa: CASSRWTGGRQETQYF; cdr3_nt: TGTGCCAGCAGCAGATGGACAGGGGGCCGGCAAGAGACCCAGTACTTC
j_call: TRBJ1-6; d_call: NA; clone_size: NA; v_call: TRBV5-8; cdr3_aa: CASRRGTYNSPLHF; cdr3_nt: TGTGCCAGCAGACGAGGAACCTATAATTCACCCCTCCACTTT
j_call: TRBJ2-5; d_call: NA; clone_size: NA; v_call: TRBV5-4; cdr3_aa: CASSLAGRNQETQYF; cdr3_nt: TGTGCCAGCAGCTTGGCCGGCAGGAACCAAGAGACCCAGTACTTC
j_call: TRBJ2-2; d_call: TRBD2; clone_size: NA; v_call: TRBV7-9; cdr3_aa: CAATRSSGGNTGELFF; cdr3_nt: TGTGCCGCAACCCGATCGAGCGGGGGGAACACCGGGGAGCTGTTTTTT
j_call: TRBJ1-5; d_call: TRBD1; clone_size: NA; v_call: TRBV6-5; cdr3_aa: CAAWGQGGQPQHF; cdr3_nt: TGTGCCGCCTGGGGACAGGGGGGCCAGCCCCAGCATTTT
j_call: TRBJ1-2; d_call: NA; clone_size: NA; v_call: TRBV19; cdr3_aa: CASSIEGEANYGYTF; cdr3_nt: TGTGCCAGTAGTATTGAAGGGGAAGCTAACTATGGCTACACCTTC
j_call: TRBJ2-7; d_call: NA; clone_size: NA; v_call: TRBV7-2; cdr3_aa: CASPLGFYEQYF; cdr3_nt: TGTGCCAGCCCATTGGGCTTTTACGAGCAGTACTTC
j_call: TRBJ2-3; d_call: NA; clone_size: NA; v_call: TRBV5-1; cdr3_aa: CASSLLNAGTGTQYF; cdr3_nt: TGCGCCAGCAGCTTGCTCAACGCGGGTACGGGTACGCAGTATTTT
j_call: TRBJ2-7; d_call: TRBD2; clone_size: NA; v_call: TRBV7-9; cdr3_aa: CASSPNVRESNEQYF; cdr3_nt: TGTGCCAGCAGCCCCAACGTGCGGGAGAGCAACGAGCAGTACTTC
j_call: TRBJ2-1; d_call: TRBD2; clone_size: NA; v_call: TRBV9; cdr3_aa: CASSTPGTSGRPLYNEQFF; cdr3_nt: TGTGCCAGCAGCACGCCCGGGACTAGCGGGAGACCCCTGTACAATGAGCAGTTCTTC
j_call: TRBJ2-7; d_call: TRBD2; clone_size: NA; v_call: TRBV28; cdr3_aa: CASSLYMGLAAYEQYF; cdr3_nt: TGTGCCAGCAGTCTTTATATGGGACTAGCGGCCTACGAGCAGTACTTC
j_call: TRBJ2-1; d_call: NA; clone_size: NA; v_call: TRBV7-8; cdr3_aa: CASRKRGSSYNEQFF; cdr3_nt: TGTGCCAGCAGGAAAAGGGGAAGCTCCTACAATGAGCAGTTCTTC
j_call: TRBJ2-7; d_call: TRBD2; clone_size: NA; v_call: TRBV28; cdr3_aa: CASSIIGAGGYEQYF; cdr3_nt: TGTGCCAGCAGCATCATAGGAGCGGGAGGGTACGAGCAGTACTTC
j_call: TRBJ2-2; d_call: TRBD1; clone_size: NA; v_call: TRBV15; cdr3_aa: CATSRDRDRGPGELFF; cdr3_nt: TGTGCCACCAGCAGGGACCGGGACAGGGGTCCCGGGGAGCTGTTTTTT
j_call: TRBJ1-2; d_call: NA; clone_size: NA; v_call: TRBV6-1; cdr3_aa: CASSEQTPGYTF; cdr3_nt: TGTGCCAGCAGTGAACAGACTCCTGGCTACACCTTC
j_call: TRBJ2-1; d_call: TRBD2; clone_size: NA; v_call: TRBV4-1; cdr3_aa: CASSQGATSGRMWPTEQFF; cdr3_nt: TGCGCCAGCAGCCAGGGGGCGACTAGCGGGAGGATGTGGCCTACTGAGCAGTTCTTC
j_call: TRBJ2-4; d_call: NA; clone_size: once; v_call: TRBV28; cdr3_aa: CASSLISRDTNIQYF; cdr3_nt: TGTGCCAGCAGTTTGATCTCCAGGGATACGAACATTCAGTACTTC
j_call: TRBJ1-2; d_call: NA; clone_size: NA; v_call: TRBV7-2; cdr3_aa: CASSLDTRSGYTF; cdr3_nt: TGTGCCAGCAGCTTAGACACACGGAGTGGCTACACCTTC
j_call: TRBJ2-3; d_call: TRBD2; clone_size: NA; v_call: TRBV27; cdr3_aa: CASSPGGALHSTDTQYF; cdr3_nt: TGTGCCAGCAGTCCGGGAGGGGCGCTCCATAGCACAGATACGCAGTATTTT
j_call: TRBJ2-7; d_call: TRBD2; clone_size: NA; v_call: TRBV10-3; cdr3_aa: CAISEKGASGNEQYF; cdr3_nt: TGTGCCATCAGTGAGAAGGGGGCTAGCGGGAACGAGCAGTACTTC